A selection of T cell receptor beta chains follows, all from one sample in a study of CD8 T cells in Susac syndrome. TCRdb independently ran MiXCR on the immunoSEQ multiplex PCR reads; one entry per CDR3 protein. The table includes some 120,000 distinct CDR3 sequences, around 94% detected once. Sequencing was performed on CD4+ T cells from PBMCs. The receptors shown here come from a human donor with multiple sclerosis. CDR3s include the opening cysteine and the closing phenylalanine or tryptophan. The D gene is left open where the match is weak. The listing skips clone size in some rows; elsewhere it reads once, few, many or a size class.

V,D,size,J,DNA,CDR3
TRBV12-3/TRBV12-4,-,-,TRBJ1-1,TGTGCCAGCAGTTCACAGACGAACACTGAAGCTTTCTTT,CASSSQTNTEAFF
TRBV30,-,once,TRBJ2-3,TGTGCCTGGACACGGGCGGTAAGGAGGACAGATACGCAGTATTTT,CAWTRAVRRTDTQYF
TRBV6-1,-,-,TRBJ1-3,TGTGCCAGCAGTGACAGTTCTTCCTCTGGAAACACCATATATTTT,CASSDSSSSGNTIYF
TRBV28,-,-,TRBJ2-5,TGTGCCAGCAGTTTGCGGAGAGGGGAGACCCAGTACTTC,CASSLRRGETQYF
TRBV3-1,-,-,TRBJ1-1,TGTGCCAGCGAGGGGGACTACACTGAAGCTTTCTTT,CASEGDYTEAFF
TRBV7-9,TRBD1,-,TRBJ1-1,TGTGCCAGCAGCCTAACAGGGGTTACTGAAGCTTTCTTT,CASSLTGVTEAFF
TRBV7-2,TRBD2,-,TRBJ2-3,TGTGCCAGCAGCTTGGGGGGCGGGGGGTCCTCCTATACGCAGTATTTT,CASSLGGGGSSYTQYF
TRBV2,TRBD2,-,TRBJ2-1,TGTGCCAGCAGTGAGGGCTTTAGCGGGAGCCCGCGGTTCTTC,CASSEGFSGSPRFF
TRBV12-3/TRBV12-4,-,-,TRBJ2-3,TGTGCCAGCAGTTCGAGCGGGAGCACAGATACGCAGTATTTT,CASSSSGSTDTQYF
TRBV30,TRBD1,-,TRBJ1-5,TGTGCCTTTTCCGGGACAGCTTTGAATCAGCCCCAGCATTTT,CAFSGTALNQPQHF
TRBV5-4,TRBD2,-,TRBJ2-5,TGTGCCAGCAGCTTGGGGTTAGCGGGAGACGAGACCCAGTACTTC,CASSLGLAGDETQYF
TRBV11-3,-,-,TRBJ2-1,TGTGCCAGCAGCTTAGAACAGGGTGGTTCTAATTTACTCAATGAGCAGTTCTTC,CASSLEQGGSNLLNEQFF
TRBV3-1,-,-,TRBJ1-5,TGTGCCAGCAGCCTGGGCCAGTGGAGCAATCAGCCCCAGCATTTT,CASSLGQWSNQPQHF
TRBV6-1,TRBD2,-,TRBJ2-1,TGTGCCAGCAGCCCTCTTTCCCTAGCGGGTGGGCCAAACAATGAGCAGTTCTTC,CASSPLSLAGGPNNEQFF
TRBV3-1,TRBD1,-,TRBJ2-7,TGTGCCAGCAGCCAAGGACAGGGGGGCGAGCAGTACTTC,CASSQGQGGEQYF
TRBV15,-,-,TRBJ1-4,TGTGCCACCAGCAGAGACAGAGCAACTAATGAAAAACTGTTTTTT,CATSRDRATNEKLFF
TRBV5-1,-,-,TRBJ2-7,TGCGCCAGCAGCTTGGGCGCCTACGAGCAGTACTTC,CASSLGAYEQYF
TRBV6-2/TRBV6-3,-,-,TRBJ2-2,TGTGCCAGCAGCCGGCCCAGGTACACCGGGGAGCTGTTTTTT,CASSRPRYTGELFF
TRBV15,-,-,TRBJ1-4,TGTGCCACCAGCCCTAGGGGGAAGGGTAATGAAAAACTGTTTTTT,CATSPRGKGNEKLFF
TRBV28,TRBD1,-,TRBJ2-7,TGTGCCAGCAGTTTAAGTCTCGGACAGGGTACCTACGAGCAGTACTTC,CASSLSLGQGTYEQYF
TRBV12-3/TRBV12-4,TRBD1,-,TRBJ2-7,TGTGCCAGCAGCTATCCGGGACAGGGGGCCTCCTACGAGCAGTACTTC,CASSYPGQGASYEQYF
TRBV6-6,TRBD1,-,TRBJ1-6,TGTGCCAGCAGTCGGACAGGGGAAGGTTCACCCCTCCACTTT,CASSRTGEGSPLHF
TRBV29-1,TRBD2,-,TRBJ2-1,TGCAGCGTTGAAGGCGGGGGGGCCCTCAATGAGCAGTTCTTC,CSVEGGGALNEQFF
TRBV12-3/TRBV12-4,TRBD1,-,TRBJ2-2,TGTGCCAGCACCCCGACAGGGGCGAACACCGGGGAGCTGTTTTTT,CASTPTGANTGELFF
TRBV5-4,TRBD1,-,TRBJ2-2,TGTGCCAGCAGCGGCGGAGGACAGGGAGGCACCGGGGAGCTGTTTTTT,CASSGGGQGGTGELFF
TRBV27,-,-,TRBJ2-1,TGTGCCAGCAGTCCCAGGCGGGGACCCTTCGCCGATGAGCAGTTCTTC,CASSPRRGPFADEQFF
TRBV28,-,-,TRBJ1-1,TGTGCCAGCAGTTCCCCCTCACTCGCCGACACTGAAGCTTTCTTT,CASSSPSLADTEAFF
TRBV19,-,-,TRBJ2-5,TGTGCCAGTCAGAAAGGGTCGGAGACCCAGTACTTC,CASQKGSETQYF
TRBV2,TRBD2,-,TRBJ2-4,TGTGCCAGTCGGCGGGGGGCGGGAAACATTCAGTACTTC,CASRRGAGNIQYF
TRBV19,TRBD1,-,TRBJ1-6,TGTGCCAGTAGTTGGCTGGACAGGGATTCACCCCTCCACTTT,CASSWLDRDSPLHF
TRBV28,-,-,TRBJ1-2,TGTGCCAGCAGTTGGAGGGGGGGCTACACCTTC,CASSWRGGYTF
TRBV30,-,-,TRBJ2-7,TGTGCCTGGAGTGGCGGGGTTAGGTACGAGCAGTACTTC,CAWSGGVRYEQYF
TRBV6-1,-,-,TRBJ2-7,TGTGCCAGCAGTCTAACCCTATCGGGCACTCTATACGAGCAGTACTTC,CASSLTLSGTLYEQYF
TRBV11-2,-,-,TRBJ1-4,TGTGCCAGCAGCGTAGCCGGGACCTTTAATGAAAAACTGTTTTTT,CASSVAGTFNEKLFF
TRBV6-1,-,-,TRBJ1-5,TGTGCCAGCAGTGACCCAAGGAAGGGGCGCGGACAGCCCCAGCATTTT,CASSDPRKGRGQPQHF
TRBV6-5,TRBD1,-,TRBJ1-1,TGTGCCAGCAGTTACGGGACAGGGTCCAGGGCCATGAACACTGAAGCTTTCTTT,CASSYGTGSRAMNTEAFF
TRBV5-5,-,-,TRBJ2-2,TGTGCCAGCAGCTTGGGACTAGGGGCCACCGGGGAGCTGTTTTTT,CASSLGLGATGELFF
TRBV30,TRBD2,-,TRBJ2-7,TGTGCCTGGAGAATAGCGGGAGAGGTCTACGAGCAGTACTTC,CAWRIAGEVYEQYF
TRBV10-3,-,-,TRBJ1-2,TGTGCCATCAGTGAGTCGCCAGGAACCTATGGCTACACCTTC,CAISESPGTYGYTF
TRBV2,TRBD1,-,TRBJ2-7,TGTGCCAGCCCCCCCGAGACAGGGGGCACCTACGAGCAGTACTTC,CASPPETGGTYEQYF
TRBV18,-,once,TRBJ2-7,TGTGCCAGCTCACCCGGGGCGGGGAACGAGCAGTACTTC,CASSPGAGNEQYF
TRBV27,-,-,TRBJ2-5,TGTGCCAGCCGTGGAGCGGCGTACCAAGAGACCCAGTACTTC,CASRGAAYQETQYF
TRBV6-5,-,-,TRBJ1-1,TGTGCCAGCCGAGGATTGGGGACGAAGACTGAAGCTTTCTTT,CASRGLGTKTEAFF
TRBV6-5,-,few,TRBJ2-7,TGTGCCACCTCCCGAGGACTTGTGTACTTC,CATSRGLVYF
TRBV20-1,TRBD2,-,TRBJ2-1,TGCAGTGCTAGAGATCCTAGCGGGGGGATAGAATTCTTC,CSARDPSGGIEFF
TRBV9,-,-,TRBJ2-1,TGTGCCAGCAGCGTAAGCGGGCCTGAGCAGTTCTTC,CASSVSGPEQFF
TRBV29-1,-,-,TRBJ1-3,TGCAGCGTTGAAGTCCTGGGTGTAGGAGCTGGAAACACCATATATTTT,CSVEVLGVGAGNTIYF
TRBV7-2,-,-,TRBJ1-5,TGTGCCAGCAGCCTAGGCCGGGCGCCCCAGCATTTT,CASSLGRAPQHF
TRBV4-3,TRBD1,-,TRBJ2-1,TGCGCCAGCAGCCGAGGACAGGGGTCCTACAATGAGCAGTTCTTC,CASSRGQGSYNEQFF
TRBV30,-,-,TRBJ2-7,TGTGCCTGGACTACGGGACTGCCGTCCTACGAGCAGTACTTC,CAWTTGLPSYEQYF
TRBV6-2/TRBV6-3,-,-,TRBJ2-6,TGTGCCAGCAGTTACTCGTTCACCGGGGCCAACGTCCTGACTTTC,CASSYSFTGANVLTF
TRBV7-3,TRBD1,-,TRBJ2-2,TGTGCCAGCAGCAGGGGACAGGGCAGACTTACCGGGGAGCTGTTTTTT,CASSRGQGRLTGELFF
TRBV29-1,TRBD1,-,TRBJ2-7,TGCAGCGAGAAGACAGGGGGCTACTACGAGCAGTACTTC,CSEKTGGYYEQYF
TRBV3-1,-,-,TRBJ1-1,TGTGCCAGCAGCCAAGATCCTGGGTTGGGGGGCAACACTGAAGCTTTCTTT,CASSQDPGLGGNTEAFF